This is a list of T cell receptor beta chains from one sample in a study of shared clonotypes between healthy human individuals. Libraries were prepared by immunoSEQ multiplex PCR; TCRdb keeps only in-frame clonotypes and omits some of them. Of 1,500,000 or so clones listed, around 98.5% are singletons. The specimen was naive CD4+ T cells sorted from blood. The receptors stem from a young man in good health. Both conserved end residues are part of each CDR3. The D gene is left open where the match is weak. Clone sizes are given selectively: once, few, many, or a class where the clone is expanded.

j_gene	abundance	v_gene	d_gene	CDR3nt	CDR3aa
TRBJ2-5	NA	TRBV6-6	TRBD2	TGTGCCAGCAGTTTTAGACTAGCCAGAGAGACCCAGTACTTC	CASSFRLARETQYF
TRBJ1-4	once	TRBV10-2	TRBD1	TGCGCCATCCAAGGGGGCGTCGGGGAAAAACTGTTTTTT	CAIQGGVGEKLFF
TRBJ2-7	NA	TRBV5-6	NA	TGTGCCAGTCGACCCTTTGACAGGACCTACGAGCAGTACTTC	CASRPFDRTYEQYF
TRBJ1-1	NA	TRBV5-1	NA	TGCGCCAGCAGCGAGAGCCCGGGGTACACTGAAGCTTTCTTT	CASSESPGYTEAFF
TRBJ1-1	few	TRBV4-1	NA	TGCGCCAGCAGCCAAGATTTTGGGAGGGTCACTGAAGCTTTCTTT	CASSQDFGRVTEAFF
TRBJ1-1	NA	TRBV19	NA	TGTGCCACTAAGGACCCGAGGAACACTGAAGCTTTCTTT	CATKDPRNTEAFF
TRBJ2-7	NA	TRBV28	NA	TGTGCCAGCCAGGAGGGCCGAGACGAGCAGTACTTC	CASQEGRDEQYF
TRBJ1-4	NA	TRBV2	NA	TGTGCCAGGGTTGACCCCGGGAAGGAAAAACTGTTTTTT	CARVDPGKEKLFF
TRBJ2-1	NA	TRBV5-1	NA	TGCGCCAGCAGCTTAATTGGTGTCAGGGGAGGCTACAATGAGCAGTTCTTC	CASSLIGVRGGYNEQFF
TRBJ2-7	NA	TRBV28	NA	TGTGCCAGCAGTATAATAACTCACGAGCAGTACTTC	CASSIITHEQYF
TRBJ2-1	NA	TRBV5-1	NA	TGCGCCAGCAGCTTGGCCTCGGGTGGGAGGTCCCCCAATGAGCAGTTCTTC	CASSLASGGRSPNEQFF
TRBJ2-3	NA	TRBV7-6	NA	TGTGCCAGCAGCAGACGACAGAGCACAGATACGCAGTATTTT	CASSRRQSTDTQYF
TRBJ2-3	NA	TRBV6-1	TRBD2	TGTGCCAGCCGCCCCGCGGGAGGGCCAAATACGCAGTATTTT	CASRPAGGPNTQYF
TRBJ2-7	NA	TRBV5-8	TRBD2	TGTGCCAGCAGCTTGGGGCTAGCGGGAGGTGAGCAGTACTTC	CASSLGLAGGEQYF
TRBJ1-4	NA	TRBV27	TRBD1	TGTGCCAGCAGTTACAACCCTAGGGGGCTGGGTGGTGAAAAACTGTTTTTT	CASSYNPRGLGGEKLFF
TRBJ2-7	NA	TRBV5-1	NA	TGCGCCAGCAGCTTGGTCGGGTCTAGCGACATCTCCTACGAGCAGTACTTC	CASSLVGSSDISYEQYF
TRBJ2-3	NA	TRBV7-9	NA	TGTGCCAGCAGCTCTCTAGGTCCCGCCAGCACAGATACGCAGTATTTT	CASSSLGPASTDTQYF
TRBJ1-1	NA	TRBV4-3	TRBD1	TGCGCCAGCAGCCAAGATGCCTCGGACAGGGGTAGCACTGAAGCTTTCTTT	CASSQDASDRGSTEAFF
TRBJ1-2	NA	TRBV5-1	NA	TGCGCCAGCAGCTTGGAAGCAGGTGACTATGGCTACACCTTC	CASSLEAGDYGYTF
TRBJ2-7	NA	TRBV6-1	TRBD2	TGTGCCACCAGGACTAGCGGGGCCTACGAGCAGTACTTC	CATRTSGAYEQYF
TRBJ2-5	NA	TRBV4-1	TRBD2	TGCGCCAGCAGCCAGTCCGCGGGAGTGGAGACCCAGTACTTC	CASSQSAGVETQYF
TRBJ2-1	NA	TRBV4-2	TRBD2	TGTGCCAGCAGCCAAGTTTCCGGGGGGGATGAGCAGTTCTTC	CASSQVSGGDEQFF
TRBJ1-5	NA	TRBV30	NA	TGTGCCTGGAGTATAGAGAATAAACATCAGCCCCAGCATTTT	CAWSIENKHQPQHF
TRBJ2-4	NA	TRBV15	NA	TGTGCCACCGTAGGGGCCAGGGGAAACATTCAGTACTTC	CATVGARGNIQYF
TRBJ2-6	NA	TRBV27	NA	TGTGCCAGCAGTTCCCCAGGAGAAGGGGCTGGGGCCAACGTCCTGACTTTC	CASSSPGEGAGANVLTF
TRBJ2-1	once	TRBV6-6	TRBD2	TGTGCCAGCAGTTACTCGGCTAGCGGGTCCTACAATGAGCAGTTCTTC	CASSYSASGSYNEQFF
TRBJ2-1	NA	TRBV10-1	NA	TGCGCCAGCAGTGAGGCGGTTTCCATCAATGAGCAGTTCTTC	CASSEAVSINEQFF
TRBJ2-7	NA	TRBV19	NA	TGTGCCAGCGGGGACCTTTTCTACGAGCAGTACTTC	CASGDLFYEQYF
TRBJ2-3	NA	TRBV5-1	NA	TGCGCCAGCAGCTTGGGGGCTAGCGAGATCACAGATACGCAGTATTTT	CASSLGASEITDTQYF
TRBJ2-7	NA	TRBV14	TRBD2	TGTGCCAGCAGCCACAGGAGACTAGCAGGAGACGAGCAGTACTTC	CASSHRRLAGDEQYF
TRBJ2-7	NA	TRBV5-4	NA	TGTGCCAGCAGCTCTTCCTACTACGAGCAGTACTTC	CASSSSYYEQYF
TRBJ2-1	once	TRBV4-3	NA	TGCGCCAGCAGCCAACTTTCGTCCAATGAGCAGTTCTTC	CASSQLSSNEQFF
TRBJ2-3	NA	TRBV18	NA	TGTGCCAGCTCACCACGCGGATCTAGCACAGATACGCAGTATTTT	CASSPRGSSTDTQYF
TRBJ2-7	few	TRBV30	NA	TGTGCCTGGAGCGGATCCTACGAGCAGTACTTC	CAWSGSYEQYF
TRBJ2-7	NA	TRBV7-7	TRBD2	TGTGCTAGCAGCCTCGGGACTAGCGGATCCTACGAGCAGTACTTC	CASSLGTSGSYEQYF
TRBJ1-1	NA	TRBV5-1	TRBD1	TGCGCCAGCAGCCCGATGGGGGACAGCATGAACACTGAAGCTTTCTTT	CASSPMGDSMNTEAFF
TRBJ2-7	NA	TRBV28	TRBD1	TGTGCCAGCTCCGAACATAAAAGGGACAGGAGACAGTACTTC	CASSEHKRDRRQYF
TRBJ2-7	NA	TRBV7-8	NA	TGTGCCAGCAGCCCCCGCCGGGTTAGTCCCTACGAGCAGTACTTC	CASSPRRVSPYEQYF
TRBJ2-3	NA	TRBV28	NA	TGTGCCAGCAGGCTCTCATGGACAGGCACAGATACGCAGTATTTT	CASRLSWTGTDTQYF
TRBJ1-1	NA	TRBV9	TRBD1	TGTGCCAGCAGCGTAGCCCAAGGACAGGGTAAGGTTCCTGAAGCTTTCTTT	CASSVAQGQGKVPEAFF
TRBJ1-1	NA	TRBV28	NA	TGTGCCAGCAGTTTACGGGTTTTCAACACTGAAGCTTTCTTT	CASSLRVFNTEAFF
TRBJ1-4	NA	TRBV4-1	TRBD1	TGCGCCAGCAGCCAAGATGAAAGGGACAGGGGGCGAAAACTGTTTTTT	CASSQDERDRGRKLFF
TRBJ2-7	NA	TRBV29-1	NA	TGCAGCGTTGAATCAGTTAACGAGCAGTACTTC	CSVESVNEQYF
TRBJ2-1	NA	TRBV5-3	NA	TGTGCCAGCAGCCCCCAGACACGTCCCTACAATGAGCAGTTCTTC	CASSPQTRPYNEQFF
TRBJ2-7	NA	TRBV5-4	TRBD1	TGTGCCAGCAGCTTAGACAGGGGGCAATACGAGCAGTACTTC	CASSLDRGQYEQYF
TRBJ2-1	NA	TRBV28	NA	TGTGCCAGCACGGTCCAGCGCCACTACAATGAGCAGTTCTTC	CASTVQRHYNEQFF
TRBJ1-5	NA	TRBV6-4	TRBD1	TGTGCCAGCAGGACGGGGGGGACAGATCAGCCCCAGCATTTT	CASRTGGTDQPQHF
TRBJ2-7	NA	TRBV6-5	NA	TGTGCCAGCAGTTATCAAAGCGGTGAGCAGTACTTC	CASSYQSGEQYF
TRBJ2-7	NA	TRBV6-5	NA	TGTGCCAGCAGCCGGGGCCAAGGAACCTACGAGCAGTACTTC	CASSRGQGTYEQYF
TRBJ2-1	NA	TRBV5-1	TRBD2	TGCGCCAGCAGCGGACCGGGACTAGCGGGCTCGTCCTACAATGAGCAGTTCTTC	CASSGPGLAGSSYNEQFF
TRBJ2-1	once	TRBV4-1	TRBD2	TGCGCCAGCAGCCAGCAGACTAGCGGGATAAACAATGAGCAGTTCTTC	CASSQQTSGINNEQFF
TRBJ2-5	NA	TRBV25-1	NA	TGTGCCAGCAGTCACAGGGCACGAGAGACCCAGTACTTC	CASSHRARETQYF
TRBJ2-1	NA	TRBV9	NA	TGTGCCAGCAGCGTAGAACACGGACTACCTCTCAATGAGCAGTTCTTC	CASSVEHGLPLNEQFF